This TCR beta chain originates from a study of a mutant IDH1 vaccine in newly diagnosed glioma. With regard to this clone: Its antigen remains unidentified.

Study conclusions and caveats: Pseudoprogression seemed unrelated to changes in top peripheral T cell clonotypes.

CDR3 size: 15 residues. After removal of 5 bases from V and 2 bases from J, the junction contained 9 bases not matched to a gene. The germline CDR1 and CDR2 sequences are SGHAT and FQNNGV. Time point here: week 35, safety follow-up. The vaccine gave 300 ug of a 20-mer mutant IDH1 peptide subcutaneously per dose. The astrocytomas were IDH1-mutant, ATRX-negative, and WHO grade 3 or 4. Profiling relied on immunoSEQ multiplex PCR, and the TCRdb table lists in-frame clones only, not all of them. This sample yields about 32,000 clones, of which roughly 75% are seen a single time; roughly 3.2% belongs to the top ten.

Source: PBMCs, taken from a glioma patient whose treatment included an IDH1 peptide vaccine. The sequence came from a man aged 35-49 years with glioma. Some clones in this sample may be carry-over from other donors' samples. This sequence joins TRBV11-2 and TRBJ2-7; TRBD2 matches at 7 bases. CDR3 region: CASSENLAATYEQYF. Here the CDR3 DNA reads TGTGCCAGCAGCGAGAACCTAGCGGCTACCTACGAGCAGTACTTC.